This T cell receptor beta chain was profiled in a study of Ad26.COV2.S vaccination and SARS-CoV-2 variants. At the level of the study: Once, or twice with 56 days between doses, Ad26.COV2.S was given intramuscularly.

With respect to this clone: Its target is not known.

The CDR3 totals 15 residues. Between the trimmed V and J ends, which lost 3 bases and 2 bases, there was a span of 14 bases. Germline V gene data show CDR1 as SGDLS and CDR2 as YYNGEE. The treatment denotes: about 20 received Ad26.COV2.S at low or high dose, single or two shots; about 5 received placebo; per-sample allocation not given. Vaccine and placebo recipients were sampled on day 63 after the first injection. The repertoire was sequenced with immunoSEQ multiplex PCR; TCRdb's copy has only in-frame clones and lacks some. The sample carries hundreds of thousands of clones, around nine tenths recorded once. Overall study findings and caveats: Using TCR breadth and depth analyses may have led to underestimated total T cell responses. Spike-specific TCR breadth ran higher among vaccine recipients than placebo recipients. Placebo and vaccine recipients had non-spike TCR breadth that was similar.

This material consisted of peripheral blood, taken in a trial of Ad26.COV2.S vaccine versus placebo. This rearrangement joins TRBV9 to TRBJ1-1; a weak D match, TRBD1 (5 bases). This receptor was taken from a person aged 18-60 years who received the Ad26.COV2.S COVID-19 vaccine or a placebo. CDR3 in amino acids: CASSESVGLNTEAFF. Written as DNA, the CDR3 is TGTGCCAGCAGCGAGTCGGTGGGGCTCAACACTGAAGCTTTCTTT.